One and the same sample provided the 2 T cell receptor beta chains below, sequenced in a study of lymphopenia after photon versus proton radiotherapy. Using immunoSEQ multiplex PCR, the repertoire was profiled, and TCRdb retains in-frame clones only, with some absent. The top ten hold 18% of the sample, which has tens of thousands of clones, 85% seen once. The sequencing used peripheral blood, collected from a patient treated with photon-based radiotherapy. Receptors were obtained from a man in his 60s with pancreatic cancer.

The genes are TRBV6-6 and TRBJ2-3; a weak D match, TRBD2 (6 bases). Trimming removed 6 bases at V and 2 bases at J, with 15 bases between. The CDR3 has 15 residues. The germline V gene encodes CDR1 MNHNY and CDR2 SVGAGI (reference sequence). The CDR3 reads CASRMGGGDTDTQYF. The CDR3 DNA follows: TGTGCCAGCAGGATGGGGGGTGGGGACACAGATACGCAGTATTTT.

This clone was seen a few times. The chain links TRBV19 to TRBJ2-5, with TRBD2 identical over 7 bases. The CDR3 sequence is 14 residues long. V trimming: 0 bases; J trimming: 5 bases; junction bases outside the gene matches: 3. CDR1 is LNHDA and CDR2 is SQIVND in the germline V gene (reference sequence). In DNA form, the CDR3 reads TGTGCCAGTAGTATAGAGGGGCGGGGGGAGACCCAGTACTTC. It codes for CASSIEGRGETQYF.